This TCR beta chain was obtained from a study of blood T cell repertoires in COVID-19. Germline CDR1 reads SEHNR; CDR2 reads FQNEAQ (reference sequence). V lost 5 bases to trimming and J lost 2 bases; unmatched junction nucleotides: 8. The CDR3 contains 16 residues. Profiling relied on immunoSEQ multiplex PCR, and the TCRdb table lists in-frame clones only, not all of them. The data contain about 85,000 clones, 84% of them singletons. The J gene is TRBJ2-3, the V gene TRBV7-9; 9 positions match TRBD1. The specimen sequenced was peripheral blood. The clonotype originates from a human donor in a cohort sampled during active COVID-19. CDR3 sequence: CASSPRQGVPTDTQYF. DNA for the CDR3: TGTGCCAGCAGCCCCCGACAGGGGGTACCCACAGATACGCAGTATTTT.